The clone carrying this T cell receptor beta chain was seen a single time. The antigen is undetermined. The data derive from a study of T cell responses to AZD1222 COVID-19 vaccine. The method was immunoSEQ multiplex PCR; TCRdb's version includes in-frame clones alone and lacks a portion of them. This sample yields 150,000 or so clones, of which roughly 88% are seen a single time; about 5.9% belongs to the top ten. Germline-derived CDR1 and CDR2 are SNHLY and FYNNEI. This CDR3 comprises 13 residues. With 8 bases removed from V and 2 bases from J, the gap between germline ends came to 10 bases. The study, taken as a whole, reports: Mostly white British, mostly female donors; authors suggested clonal diversity may be underestimated. Nearly half of the spike-specific TCRs reportedly recognize variant regions that carry no mutations.

This TCR was recovered from an adult who received the AZD1222 COVID-19 vaccine. The source material was peripheral blood, sampled 28 days after the second AZD1222 dose. The chain uses TRBV2 and TRBJ1-3; a weak D match, TRBD1 (5 bases). CDR3: CASVLGAGNTIYF. The CDR3 DNA reads TGTGCCAGCGTCTTAGGGGCTGGAAACACCATATATTTT.